This T cell receptor (beta chain) is drawn from a study of blood T cell repertoires in COVID-19. Measured with immunoSEQ multiplex PCR; TCRdb has only the in-frame clones, and not every one. The sample contains 150,000 to 200,000 clones, more than 75% of which appear only once. Enrolment of Seattle patients took place during active infection, and they were followed longitudinally. CDR1 and CDR2 (germline): MGHRA, YSYEKL. CDR3 length: 19 amino acids. Trimming cost V 3 bases and J 0 bases; bases outside gene matches: 14. Source material: peripheral blood. The V gene is TRBV4-1, the J gene TRBJ2-1; 7 bases fit TRBD2. This receptor was identified in a person aged 65 to 85 with COVID-19, enrolled during active disease. The CDR3 nucleotides are TGCGCCAGCAGCCAGTTTAGCGGGCGGTCCCCTGCCTCCTACAATGAGCAGTTCTTC. Amino acid sequence: CASSQFSGRSPASYNEQFF.